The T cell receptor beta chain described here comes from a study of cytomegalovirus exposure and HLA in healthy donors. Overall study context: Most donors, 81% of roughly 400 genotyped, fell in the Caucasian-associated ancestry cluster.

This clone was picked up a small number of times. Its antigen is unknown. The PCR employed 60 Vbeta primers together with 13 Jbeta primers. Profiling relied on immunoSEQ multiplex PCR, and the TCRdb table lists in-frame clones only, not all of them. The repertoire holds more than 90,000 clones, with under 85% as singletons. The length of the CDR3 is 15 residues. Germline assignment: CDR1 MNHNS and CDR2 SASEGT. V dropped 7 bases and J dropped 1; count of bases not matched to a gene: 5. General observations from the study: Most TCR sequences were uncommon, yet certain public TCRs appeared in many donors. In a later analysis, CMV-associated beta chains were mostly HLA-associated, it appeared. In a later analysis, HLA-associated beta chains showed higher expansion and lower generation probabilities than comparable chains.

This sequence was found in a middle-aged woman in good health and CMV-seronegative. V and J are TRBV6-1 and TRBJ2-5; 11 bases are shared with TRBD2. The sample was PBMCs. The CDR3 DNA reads TGTGCCAGCAAGAGGACTAGCGGGTCCCAAGAGACCCAGTACTTC. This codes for CASKRTSGSQETQYF.